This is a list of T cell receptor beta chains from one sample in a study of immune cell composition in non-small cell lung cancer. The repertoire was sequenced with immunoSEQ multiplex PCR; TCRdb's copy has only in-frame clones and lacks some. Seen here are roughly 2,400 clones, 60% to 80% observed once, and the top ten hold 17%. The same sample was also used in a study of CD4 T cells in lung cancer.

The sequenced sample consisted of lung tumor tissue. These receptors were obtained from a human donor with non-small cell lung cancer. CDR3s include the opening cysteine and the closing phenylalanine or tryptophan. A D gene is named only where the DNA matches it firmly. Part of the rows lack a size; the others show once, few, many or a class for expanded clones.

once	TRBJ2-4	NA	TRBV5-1	TGCGCCAGCAGCCCCGCAGAAGCGGTAGCCAAAAACATTCAGTACTTC	CASSPAEAVAKNIQYF
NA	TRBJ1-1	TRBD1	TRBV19	TGTGCCAGTAGGACGGACAGGTTGAACACTGAAGCTTTCTTT	CASRTDRLNTEAFF
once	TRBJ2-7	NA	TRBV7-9	TGTGCCAGCAGCTTGCGGGTAGAGGGCGAGCAGTACTTC	CASSLRVEGEQYF
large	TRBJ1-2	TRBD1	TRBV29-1	TGCAGCGCCGGACAGGCTTATGGCTACACCTTC	CSAGQAYGYTF
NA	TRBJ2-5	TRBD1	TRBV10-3	TGTGCCATCAGTGGGGCTTACAGGGGGCGCGTTCAGACCCAGTACTTC	CAISGAYRGRVQTQYF
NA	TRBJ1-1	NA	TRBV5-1	TGCGCCAGCAGCTTTCAAACAGGGTCGGGCACTGAAGCTTTCTTT	CASSFQTGSGTEAFF
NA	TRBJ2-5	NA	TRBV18	TGTGCCAGCTCATTCTCCGGGACATCACTGTACCAAGAGACCCAGTACTTC	CASSFSGTSLYQETQYF
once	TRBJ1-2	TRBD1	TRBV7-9	TGTGCCAGCATCTCGACAGGGTACTATGGCTACACCTTC	CASISTGYYGYTF
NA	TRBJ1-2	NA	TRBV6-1	TGTGCCAGCAGTGAATACGAGGGTACTGGCTACACCTTC	CASSEYEGTGYTF
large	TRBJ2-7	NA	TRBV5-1	TGCGCCAGCAGCTTAGGGACAACGGACGAGCAGTACTTC	CASSLGTTDEQYF
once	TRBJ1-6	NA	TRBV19	TGTGCCAGTAGTATATCTAAGAATTCACCCCTCCACTTT	CASSISKNSPLHF
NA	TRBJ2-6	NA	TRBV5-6	TGTGCCAGCAGCTACTCCAGAGGAGGCTCTGGGGCCAACGTCCTGACTTTC	CASSYSRGGSGANVLTF
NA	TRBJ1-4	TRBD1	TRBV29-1	TGCAGCGTAGACTTTCAGGGGGACGAAAAACTGTTTTTT	CSVDFQGDEKLFF
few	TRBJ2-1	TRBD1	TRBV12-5	TGTGCTAGTGGTTTCGGCCTCGGGGACAGGGGTAATGAGCAGTTCTTC	CASGFGLGDRGNEQFF
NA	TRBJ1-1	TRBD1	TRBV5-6	TGTGCCAGCAGCCGGTTGGGGGGCAGGGGGCCGGGGAGTACTGAAGCTTTCTTT	CASSRLGGRGPGSTEAFF
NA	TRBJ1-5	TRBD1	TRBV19	TGTGCCAGTAGCAGAGACAGGGCGGGCAATCAGCCCCAGCATTTT	CASSRDRAGNQPQHF
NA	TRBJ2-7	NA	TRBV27	TGTGCCAGCAGTTTAACTAGTAACTCCTACGAGCAGTACTTC	CASSLTSNSYEQYF
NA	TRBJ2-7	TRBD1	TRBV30	TGTGCCTGGTCCCGTGGGGCAGGGGGCGGTCCGGAGCAGTACTTC	CAWSRGAGGGPEQYF
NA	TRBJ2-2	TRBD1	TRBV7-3	TGTGCCAGCAGCTCCCTGGACAGGGGGAACACCGGGGAGCTGTTTTTT	CASSSLDRGNTGELFF
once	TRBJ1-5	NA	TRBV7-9	TGTGCCAGCAGCCCGGGACGGGAGAATCAGCCCCAGCATTTT	CASSPGRENQPQHF
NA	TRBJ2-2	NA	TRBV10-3	TGTGCCATCCTGGTAGGAGCCGCGAACACCGGGGAGCTGTTTTTT	CAILVGAANTGELFF
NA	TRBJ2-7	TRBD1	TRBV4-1	TGCGCCAGCAGCCAAGATCAGGCGGGACAGGGGAAGCAGTACTTC	CASSQDQAGQGKQYF
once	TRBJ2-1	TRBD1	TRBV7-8	TGTGCCAGCAGCGGTCGACAGGGTAGGAATGAGCAGTTCTTC	CASSGRQGRNEQFF